Listed below are T cell receptor beta chains from one sample, sequenced in a study of identifying expanded T cells in peripheral blood. The table came from immunoSEQ multiplex PCR; TCRdb's copy has only in-frame clones and leaves some out. The sample yields just over 90,000 clones, 88% seen once. The sample consisted of blood. These receptors came from a person between 18 and 75 years old in good health. Both conserved end residues are part of each CDR3. D genes are given only for firm matches. Not all rows give a size; the values are once, few, many and, for expanded clones, a class.

j_gene,d_gene,v_gene,abundance,CDR3aa,CDR3nt
TRBJ2-1,-,TRBV5-1,-,CASSSDDRIPEQFF,TGCGCCAGCAGCTCAGACGACAGGATACCCGAGCAGTTCTTC
TRBJ2-5,TRBD2,TRBV7-9,-,CASSLQLAGVETQYF,TGTGCCAGCAGCTTACAACTAGCGGGGGTTGAGACCCAGTACTTC
TRBJ2-7,-,TRBV5-6,-,CASSLAARQAEQYF,TGTGCCAGCAGCTTGGCCGCCAGGCAGGCCGAGCAGTACTTC
TRBJ1-5,-,TRBV2,once,CASSSAGAGNQPQHF,TGTGCCAGCAGTAGCGCCGGGGCTGGCAATCAGCCCCAGCATTTT
TRBJ1-5,-,TRBV5-4,-,CASSSLEEGPQHF,TGTGCCAGCAGCTCGTTGGAGGAAGGGCCCCAGCATTTT
TRBJ1-1,TRBD1,TRBV27,-,CASSFSNRGNTEAFF,TGTGCCAGCAGTTTTTCCAACAGGGGGAACACTGAAGCTTTCTTT
TRBJ2-7,TRBD2,TRBV7-6,-,CASSSQRGSDYEQYF,TGTGCCAGCAGTTCCCAGCGGGGGAGTGACTACGAGCAGTACTTC
TRBJ2-7,TRBD2,TRBV4-2,-,CASSQGLAGGYEQYF,TGTGCCAGCAGCCAAGGACTAGCGGGGGGGTACGAGCAGTACTTC
TRBJ2-1,-,TRBV30,-,CAWSEGKQFF,TGTGCCTGGAGTGAGGGCAAGCAGTTCTTC
TRBJ2-5,TRBD2,TRBV5-1,-,CASSLAQRGLETQYF,TGCGCCAGCAGCTTGGCGCAGCGGGGGCTGGAGACCCAGTACTTC
TRBJ2-1,TRBD2,TRBV9,once,CASSVAPSLAGREQFF,TGTGCCAGCAGCGTAGCCCCGTCGTTAGCGGGACGTGAGCAGTTCTTC
TRBJ2-7,TRBD2,TRBV7-2,-,CASSTVAGPPYEQYF,TGTGCCAGCAGCACCGTAGCGGGTCCCCCCTACGAGCAGTACTTC
TRBJ2-7,-,TRBV28,-,CASIPTGTSSYEQYF,TGTGCCAGCATCCCAACCGGGACAAGTTCCTACGAGCAGTACTTC
TRBJ1-3,TRBD1,TRBV28,-,CASWTGQNTIYF,TGTGCCAGTTGGACAGGGCAAAACACCATATATTTT
TRBJ2-1,TRBD2,TRBV5-4,-,CASSLPSGGDGFNEQFF,TGTGCCAGCAGCTTACCTAGCGGGGGTGATGGGTTCAATGAGCAGTTCTTC
TRBJ2-7,-,TRBV6-1,-,CASSSLPGQPYEQYF,TGTGCCAGCAGCTCTCTACCGGGACAACCTTACGAGCAGTACTTC
TRBJ2-7,TRBD1,TRBV13,-,CASSLVDREQHEQYF,TGTGCCAGCAGCTTAGTAGACAGGGAACAGCACGAGCAGTACTTC
TRBJ2-3,-,TRBV7-3,-,CASSLDADTQYF,TGTGCCAGCAGCTTAGACGCAGATACGCAGTATTTT
TRBJ2-7,TRBD2,TRBV9,-,CASSLNPGTTNEQYF,TGTGCCAGCAGCCTAAATCCCGGGACTACCAACGAGCAGTACTTC
TRBJ2-7,TRBD2,TRBV27,-,CASSILSSGREKYEQYF,TGTGCCAGCAGTATCCTCTCTAGCGGGCGGGAAAAGTACGAGCAGTACTTC
TRBJ1-2,TRBD1,TRBV7-9,-,CASSLETGVGYTF,TGTGCCAGCAGCTTAGAGACAGGGGTCGGCTACACCTTC
TRBJ1-1,-,TRBV28,-,CASSFTDVNTEAFF,TGTGCCAGCAGTTTCACGGATGTGAACACTGAAGCTTTCTTT
TRBJ2-6,-,TRBV7-2,-,CASSSDSSGANVLTF,TGTGCCAGCAGCTCCGACAGCTCTGGGGCCAACGTCCTGACTTTC
TRBJ2-1,TRBD2,TRBV5-6,-,CASSPTRLAGVVEQFF,TGTGCCAGCAGCCCAACCCGACTAGCGGGAGTAGTTGAGCAGTTCTTC
TRBJ2-7,-,TRBV5-6,-,CASRSAGSSYEQYF,TGTGCCAGCCGGAGTGCAGGGAGTTCCTACGAGCAGTACTTC
TRBJ1-1,-,TRBV5-1,-,CASSLGWTEPNPVF,TGCGCCAGCAGCTTGGGATGGACAGAGCCTAACCCGGTTTTT
TRBJ1-4,-,TRBV19,-,CASSIGGGDRNEKLFF,TGTGCCAGTAGTATAGGAGGAGGAGACCGGAATGAAAAACTGTTTTTT
TRBJ2-1,-,TRBV4-1,-,CASSQTGLYDNEQFF,TGCGCCAGCAGCCAAACGGGACTCTACGACAATGAGCAGTTCTTC
TRBJ2-1,-,TRBV5-1,-,CASSLITAGSNEQFF,TGCGCCAGCAGCTTGATCACCGCCGGATCCAATGAGCAGTTCTTC
TRBJ2-2,TRBD1,TRBV28,-,CASSYAATGKGTGELFF,TGTGCCAGCAGTTACGCTGCGACAGGGAAGGGCACCGGGGAGCTGTTTTTT
TRBJ2-5,-,TRBV6-6,-,CASSLRGEETQYF,TGTGCCAGCAGCTTAAGGGGAGAAGAGACCCAGTACTTC
TRBJ2-7,-,TRBV5-4,once,CASQGDSFAYEQYF,TGTGCCTCCCAGGGAGACTCCTTCGCCTACGAGCAGTACTTC
TRBJ2-2,TRBD1,TRBV5-1,-,CASSLRQGTGGELFF,TGCGCCAGCAGCTTGCGACAGGGGACTGGCGGGGAGCTGTTTTTT
TRBJ1-1,TRBD1,TRBV14,-,CASSQRQGAPDFGFEAFF,TGTGCCAGCAGCCAAAGACAGGGGGCTCCCGATTTCGGGTTTGAAGCTTTCTTT
TRBJ2-2,-,TRBV19,-,CASSIGGMSTELFF,TGTGCCAGTAGTATCGGAGGGATGTCGACGGAGCTGTTTTTT
TRBJ1-2,-,TRBV2,once,CASTGGYGYTF,TGTGCCAGCACCGGAGGCTATGGCTACACCTTC
TRBJ1-4,-,TRBV11-2,-,CASSLVNQLFF,TGTGCCAGCAGCTTAGTCAACCAACTGTTTTTT
TRBJ2-7,-,TRBV28,-,CASSLFYEQYF,TGTGCCAGCAGTTTGTTTTACGAGCAGTACTTC
TRBJ2-3,TRBD2,TRBV7-2,-,CASSSPTSGRGFTDTQYF,TGTGCCAGCAGCTCCCCGACTAGCGGGAGAGGATTCACAGATACGCAGTATTTT
TRBJ2-7,TRBD1,TRBV6-1,-,CASRVVAGGYEQYF,TGTGCCAGCAGAGTGGTAGCAGGGGGCTACGAGCAGTACTTC
TRBJ2-2,TRBD2,TRBV19,-,CASSELAGAVGELFF,TGTGCCAGTAGTGAACTAGCGGGAGCCGTCGGGGAGCTGTTTTTT
TRBJ2-7,-,TRBV2,-,CASLTRRGSYEQYF,TGTGCCAGCCTCACACGCAGGGGAAGCTACGAGCAGTACTTC